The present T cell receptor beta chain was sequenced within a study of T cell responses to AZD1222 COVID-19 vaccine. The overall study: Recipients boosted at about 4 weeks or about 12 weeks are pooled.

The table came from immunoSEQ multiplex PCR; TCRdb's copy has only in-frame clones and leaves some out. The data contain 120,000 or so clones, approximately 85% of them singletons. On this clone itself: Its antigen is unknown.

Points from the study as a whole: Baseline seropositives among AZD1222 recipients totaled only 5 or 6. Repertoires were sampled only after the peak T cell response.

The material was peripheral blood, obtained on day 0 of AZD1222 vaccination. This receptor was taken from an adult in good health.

CDR3 region: CASSVDRNSGNTIYF. The CDR3 DNA reads as TGTGCCAGTAGTGTCGACCGAAACTCTGGAAACACCATATATTTT. The chain links TRBV19 to TRBJ1-3; D is undetermined. The CDR3 contains 15 residues. CDR1 LNHDA and CDR2 SQIVND come from the germline V gene (reference sequence). Trimming pared 5 bases from V and 0 bases from J, leaving 11 bases between.